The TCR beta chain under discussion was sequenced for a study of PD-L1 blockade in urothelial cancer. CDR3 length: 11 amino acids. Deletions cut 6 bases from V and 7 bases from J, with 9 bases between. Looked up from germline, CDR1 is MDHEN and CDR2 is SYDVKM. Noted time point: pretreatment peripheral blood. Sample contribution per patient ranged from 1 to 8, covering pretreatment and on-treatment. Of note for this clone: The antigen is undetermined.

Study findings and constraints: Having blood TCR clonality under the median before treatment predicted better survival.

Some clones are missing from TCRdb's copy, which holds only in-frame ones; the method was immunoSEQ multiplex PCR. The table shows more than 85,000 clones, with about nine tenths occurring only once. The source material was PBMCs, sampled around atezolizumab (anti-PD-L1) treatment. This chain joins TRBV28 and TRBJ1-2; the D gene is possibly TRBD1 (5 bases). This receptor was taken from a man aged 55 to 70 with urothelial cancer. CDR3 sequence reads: CASSDRSGYTF. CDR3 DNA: TGTGCCAGCAGCGACAGAAGTGGCTACACCTTC.